This TCR beta chain is drawn from a study of blood T cell repertoires in COVID-19. Study-wide context: From the United States, Italy and Spain came samples of acute and convalescent COVID-19. Sources were T cells, B-cell-depleted T cells, or PBMCs; the material itself was cDNA or gDNA.

This clone was seen more than once but under ten times. In the original workflow: Amplifying reference gene primers gave estimates of nucleated cell counts. Profiled with immunoSEQ multiplex PCR; TCRdb holds only in-frame clones, not every one. The DNA was the basis for D and trimming; V, J and clone size are from that table. The sample holds roughly 63,000 clones; 89% are singletons and the top ten take 8% to 10%. The CDR3 length is 13 residues. Germline CDR1 is LNHDA and CDR2 is SQIVND (reference sequence). J lost 6 bases, V lost 5 bases, and 4 bases had no gene match. The sequencing sample was made of peripheral blood. The sequence was obtained from a man aged 50-60 years with active COVID-19. This sequence joins TRBV19 and TRBJ1-5; 7 positions agree with TRBD1. The CDR3 spells CASSQAGGQPQHF. In nucleotides, the CDR3 is TGTGCCAGTAGTCAGGCAGGGGGTCAGCCCCAGCATTTT.